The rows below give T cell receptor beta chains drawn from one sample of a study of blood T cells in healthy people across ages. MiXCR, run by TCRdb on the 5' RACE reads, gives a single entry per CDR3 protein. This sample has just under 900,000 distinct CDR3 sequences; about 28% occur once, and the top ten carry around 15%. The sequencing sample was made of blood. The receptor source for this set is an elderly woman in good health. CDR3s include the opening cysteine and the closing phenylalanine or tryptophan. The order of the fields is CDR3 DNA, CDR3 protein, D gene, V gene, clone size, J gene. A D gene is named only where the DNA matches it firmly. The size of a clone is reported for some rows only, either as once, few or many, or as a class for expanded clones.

DNA: TGCGCCAGCGGCTTAAAGGGACAGGGTCACCAGGCTTCTGAAGCTTTCTTT
CDR3: CASGLKGQGHQASEAFF
D: TRBD1
V: TRBV5-1
size: -
J: TRBJ1-1

DNA: TGCAGTGCTACTACAGGGGGCCCCTCCTACGAGCAGTACTTC
CDR3: CSATTGGPSYEQYF
D: TRBD1
V: TRBV20-1
size: few
J: TRBJ2-7

DNA: TGTGCCAGCAGTCCACAGATTAACTATGGCTACACCTTC
CDR3: CASSPQINYGYTF
D: -
V: TRBV28
size: few
J: TRBJ1-2

DNA: TGTGCCAGCAGCTTAGAGACAGGGCAAGTTCGGGGCTACACCTTC
CDR3: CASSLETGQVRGYTF
D: TRBD1
V: TRBV7-2
size: many
J: TRBJ1-2

DNA: TGTGCCAGCAGCTTTCGGGGCAGGGGTTCCCAAGAGACCCAGTACTTC
CDR3: CASSFRGRGSQETQYF
D: -
V: TRBV3-1
size: once
J: TRBJ2-5

DNA: TGTGCCAGCAGCTTCCAGGACAGTCGCACAGATACGCAGTATTTT
CDR3: CASSFQDSRTDTQYF
D: -
V: TRBV5-5
size: many
J: TRBJ2-3

DNA: TGTGCCAGCAAGAGGACAGGGGGCCGGTATGGCTACACCTTC
CDR3: CASKRTGGRYGYTF
D: TRBD1
V: TRBV2
size: few
J: TRBJ1-2

DNA: TGTGCCAGTAGTAAGGGGACCCACCAAGAGACCCAGTACTTC
CDR3: CASSKGTHQETQYF
D: -
V: TRBV19
size: few
J: TRBJ2-5

DNA: TGTGCCAGCAAAGAGGGACTAGCGGGGGGAGCGCAGTATTTT
CDR3: CASKEGLAGGAQYF
D: TRBD2
V: TRBV6-5
size: -
J: TRBJ2-3

DNA: TGCAGTGCTAGGGACCGGACTAGCGGGGTAACAGATACGCAGTATTTT
CDR3: CSARDRTSGVTDTQYF
D: TRBD2
V: TRBV20-1
size: -
J: TRBJ2-3

DNA: TGCAGTGCGAAAGGCGGCCAATTGCCCCAGCATTTT
CDR3: CSAKGGQLPQHF
D: -
V: TRBV20-1
size: many
J: TRBJ1-5

DNA: TGTGCCAGCAGCCAAGATAGCGGGATCATGAACACTGAAGCTTTCTTT
CDR3: CASSQDSGIMNTEAFF
D: -
V: TRBV3-1
size: few
J: TRBJ1-1

DNA: TGTGCCAGCAGCCGGGACTCCACTAGCGGCTACACCTTC
CDR3: CASSRDSTSGYTF
D: -
V: TRBV5-4
size: many
J: TRBJ1-2

DNA: TGTGCCAGCAGCAGACAGGGGGCGCATCATGGGGCCAACGTCCTGACTTTC
CDR3: CASSRQGAHHGANVLTF
D: TRBD1
V: TRBV11-2
size: -
J: TRBJ2-6

DNA: TGTGCCAGCAGTCCGACTAGCGGGGAGGCAGATACGCAGTATTTT
CDR3: CASSPTSGEADTQYF
D: TRBD2
V: TRBV3-1
size: few
J: TRBJ2-3

DNA: TGTGCCAGCAGTCTCGGAATAGCGGGGGCAGATACGCAGTATTTT
CDR3: CASSLGIAGADTQYF
D: TRBD2
V: TRBV12-3/TRBV12-4
size: -
J: TRBJ2-3

DNA: TGTGCCAGCCGCACAGGACCTTCCTACAATGAGCAGTTCTTC
CDR3: CASRTGPSYNEQFF
D: -
V: TRBV6-1
size: few
J: TRBJ2-1

DNA: TGTGCCAGCAGTTCCCGGGTTCAGGGACAGGGGGACACCTTC
CDR3: CASSSRVQGQGDTF
D: TRBD1
V: TRBV6-5
size: -
J: TRBJ1-2

DNA: TGTGCCAGCAGTTACTCGATATTAGGGGCGAATGAGCAGTTCTTC
CDR3: CASSYSILGANEQFF
D: -
V: TRBV6-5
size: many
J: TRBJ2-1

DNA: TGTGCCAGCAGCACCGACAGGGGTATTTCACCCCTCCACTTT
CDR3: CASSTDRGISPLHF
D: TRBD1
V: TRBV11-2
size: few
J: TRBJ1-6

DNA: TGTGCCAGTAGTCTTGGAGGCTCCTACAATGAGCAGTTATTC
CDR3: CASSLGGSYNEQLF
D: -
V: TRBV19
size: -
J: TRBJ2-1

DNA: TGTGCCAGCAGCCGAGGGGGGGTCGAGCAGTACTTC
CDR3: CASSRGGVEQYF
D: -
V: TRBV3-1
size: many
J: TRBJ2-7

DNA: TGTGCCAGCAGAAGTTGGGCCAAACCGGGACGGATGAACACCGGGGAGCTGTTTTTT
CDR3: CASRSWAKPGRMNTGELFF
D: -
V: TRBV5-6
size: -
J: TRBJ2-2

DNA: TGTGCCAGCAGTTTTAGTGGAGGTAGCAATCAGCCCCAGCATTTT
CDR3: CASSFSGGSNQPQHF
D: -
V: TRBV12-3/TRBV12-4
size: -
J: TRBJ1-5

DNA: TGTGCCAGCAGTTCCCGTAAAGAGACCCAGTACTTC
CDR3: CASSSRKETQYF
D: -
V: TRBV6-6
size: many
J: TRBJ2-5

DNA: TGTGCCAGCAGCCAAGAGGGGAGGGGCAGGGAGCACACCGGGGAGCTGTTTTTT
CDR3: CASSQEGRGREHTGELFF
D: TRBD2
V: TRBV3-1
size: -
J: TRBJ2-2

DNA: TGCAGTGCTGACGGAGGGGCGTCCTACGAGCAGTACTTC
CDR3: CSADGGASYEQYF
D: -
V: TRBV20-1
size: many
J: TRBJ2-7

DNA: TGTGCCAGCAGCCGGGCCGGGACATGGGAGACCCAGTACTTC
CDR3: CASSRAGTWETQYF
D: -
V: TRBV7-2
size: -
J: TRBJ2-5

DNA: TGTGCCAGCGGGGTGGGGACTTCAACTAATGAAGAACTGTTTTTT
CDR3: CASGVGTSTNEELFF
D: -
V: TRBV6-6
size: -
J: TRBJ1-4

DNA: TGTGCCAGCAGTTACTCGACGGGGGGCCTTTACAATGAGCAGTTCTTC
CDR3: CASSYSTGGLYNEQFF
D: -
V: TRBV6-6
size: many
J: TRBJ2-1

DNA: TGTGCCAGCGGGACAGTCTACGAGCAGTACTTC
CDR3: CASGTVYEQYF
D: TRBD1
V: TRBV2
size: -
J: TRBJ2-7

DNA: TGTGCCAGCTCACCGACGCCGGGACTAGCAAACAATGAGCAGTTCTTC
CDR3: CASSPTPGLANNEQFF
D: TRBD2
V: TRBV18
size: many
J: TRBJ2-1

DNA: TGTGCCAGCAGAGAATTGGGACAGAAGAACACTGAAGCTTTCTTT
CDR3: CASRELGQKNTEAFF
D: TRBD1
V: TRBV6-2/TRBV6-3
size: few
J: TRBJ1-1

DNA: TGTGCCATCAGTGGCACTAGCGGGATGGCCCTCACAGATACGCAGTATTTT
CDR3: CAISGTSGMALTDTQYF
D: TRBD2
V: TRBV10-3
size: -
J: TRBJ2-3

DNA: TGTGCCACCGCGAGAAGGGGGGGCCAAGAGACCCAGTACTTC
CDR3: CATARRGGQETQYF
D: -
V: TRBV5-6
size: many
J: TRBJ2-5

DNA: TGTGCCATCCATCACCGGGAGGGCCCAGATACGCAGTATTTT
CDR3: CAIHHREGPDTQYF
D: TRBD2
V: TRBV12-3/TRBV12-4
size: once
J: TRBJ2-3

DNA: TGCGCCAGCAGCCAAGATCCGGGCTGGGCTCAGCCCCAGCATTTT
CDR3: CASSQDPGWAQPQHF
D: -
V: TRBV4-1
size: many
J: TRBJ1-5

DNA: TGTGCCTGGAGTTCGACAACGAACACTGAAGCTTTCTTT
CDR3: CAWSSTTNTEAFF
D: -
V: TRBV30
size: few
J: TRBJ1-1

DNA: TGCAGTGCTAGAGATATCTCGACAGGGGAGCCAAAACTGTTTTTT
CDR3: CSARDISTGEPKLFF
D: TRBD1
V: TRBV20-1
size: few
J: TRBJ1-4

DNA: TGTGCCAGCAGCTTGGAACTAGCGGGAGGGACAGTCTCCTACGAGCAGTACTTC
CDR3: CASSLELAGGTVSYEQYF
D: TRBD2
V: TRBV5-5
size: -
J: TRBJ2-7

DNA: TGCAGTGCTATCCTCAGGGAATCTACAGCCAAAAACATTCAGTACTTC
CDR3: CSAILRESTAKNIQYF
D: -
V: TRBV20-1
size: many
J: TRBJ2-4

DNA: TGTGCCAGCAGTGAAGCGCGACGGCCGGAGAATGAGCAGTTCTTC
CDR3: CASSEARRPENEQFF
D: -
V: TRBV6-1
size: many
J: TRBJ2-1

DNA: TGTGCCACCAGTGATCAAAGGACAGGGAGCAATGAGCAGTACTTC
CDR3: CATSDQRTGSNEQYF
D: TRBD1
V: TRBV24-1
size: -
J: TRBJ2-5

DNA: TGTGCCAGCAGTTCAGGGGCAGATCAGTTCTTC
CDR3: CASSSGADQFF
D: -
V: TRBV12-3/TRBV12-4
size: few
J: TRBJ2-1

DNA: TGTGCCAGCAGTACCGACAGCTCCTACAATGAGCAGTTCTTC
CDR3: CASSTDSSYNEQFF
D: -
V: TRBV12-3/TRBV12-4
size: few
J: TRBJ2-1

DNA: TGCAGTGCCCCGTCTAGCAACACCGGGGAGCTGTTTTTT
CDR3: CSAPSSNTGELFF
D: -
V: TRBV20-1
size: few
J: TRBJ2-2

DNA: TGCGCCAGCAGCCAGACAGGGACCTCCTACAATGAGCAGTACTTC
CDR3: CASSQTGTSYNEQYF
D: TRBD1
V: TRBV4-1
size: -
J: TRBJ2-7

DNA: TGTGCCAGCACCCAAAGGGGAGGCGGGGAGCTGTTTTTT
CDR3: CASTQRGGGELFF
D: -
V: TRBV6-6
size: -
J: TRBJ2-2

DNA: TGTGCCAGCCGAAGGCACGATGTGAATCAGCCCCAGCATTTT
CDR3: CASRRHDVNQPQHF
D: -
V: TRBV19
size: -
J: TRBJ1-5

DNA: TGCGCCAGCAGCCAAGTCGCGGGGGACAACTATGGCTACACCTTC
CDR3: CASSQVAGDNYGYTF
D: -
V: TRBV4-3
size: many
J: TRBJ1-2